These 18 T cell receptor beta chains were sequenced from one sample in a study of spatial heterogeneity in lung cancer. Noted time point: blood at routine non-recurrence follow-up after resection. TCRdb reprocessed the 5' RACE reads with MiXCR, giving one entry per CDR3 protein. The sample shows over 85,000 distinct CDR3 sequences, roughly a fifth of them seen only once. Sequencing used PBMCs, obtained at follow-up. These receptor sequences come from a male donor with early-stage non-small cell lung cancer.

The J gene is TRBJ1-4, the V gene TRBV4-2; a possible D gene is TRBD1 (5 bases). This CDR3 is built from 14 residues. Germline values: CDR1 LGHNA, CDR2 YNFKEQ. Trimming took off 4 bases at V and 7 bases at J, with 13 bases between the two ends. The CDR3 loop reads CASSPLRGGEKLFF. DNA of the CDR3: TGTGCCAGCAGCCCTCTGAGGGGCGGTGAAAAACTGTTTTTT.

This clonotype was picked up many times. CDR3 bases: TGCAGTGCTTCGAGGGGCAACCTGAACACTGAAGCTTTCTTT. Translation gives CSASRGNLNTEAFF. The V and J genes are TRBV20-1 and TRBJ1-1, with D possibly TRBD1 on 5 matching bases. Germline CDR1 reads DFQATT; CDR2 reads SNEGSKA (reference sequence). This CDR3 has 14 amino acids. V was cut by 5 bases and J by 0 bases, with 13 bases left in between.

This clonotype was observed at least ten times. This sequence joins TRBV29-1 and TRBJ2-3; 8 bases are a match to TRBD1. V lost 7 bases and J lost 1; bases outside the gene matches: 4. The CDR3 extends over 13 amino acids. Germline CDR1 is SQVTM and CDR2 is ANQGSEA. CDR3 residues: CSAKTGGTDTQYF. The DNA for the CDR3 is TGCAGCGCTAAGACAGGGGGCACAGATACGCAGTATTTT.

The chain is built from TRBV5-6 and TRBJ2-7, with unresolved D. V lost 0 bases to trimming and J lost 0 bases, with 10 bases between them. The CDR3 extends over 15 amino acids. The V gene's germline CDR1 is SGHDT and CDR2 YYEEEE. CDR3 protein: CASSLGARSSYEQYF. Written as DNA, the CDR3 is TGTGCCAGCAGCTTGGGGGCCAGGAGCTCCTACGAGCAGTACTTC.

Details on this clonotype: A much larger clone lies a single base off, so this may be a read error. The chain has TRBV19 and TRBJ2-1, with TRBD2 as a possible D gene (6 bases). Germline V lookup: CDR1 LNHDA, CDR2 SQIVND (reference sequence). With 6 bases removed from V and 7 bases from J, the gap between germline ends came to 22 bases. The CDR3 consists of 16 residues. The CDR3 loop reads CASRGSGCTHLNEQFF. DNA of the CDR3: TGTGCCAGTAGAGGAAGCGGGTGCACCCACCTTAATGAGCAGTTCTTC.

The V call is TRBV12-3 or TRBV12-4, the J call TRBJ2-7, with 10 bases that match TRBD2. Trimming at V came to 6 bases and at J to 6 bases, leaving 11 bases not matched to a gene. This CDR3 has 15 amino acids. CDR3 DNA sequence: TGTGCCAGCAGGCCTACTAGCGGGACAGCCTCCGAGCAGTACTTC. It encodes CASRPTSGTASEQYF.

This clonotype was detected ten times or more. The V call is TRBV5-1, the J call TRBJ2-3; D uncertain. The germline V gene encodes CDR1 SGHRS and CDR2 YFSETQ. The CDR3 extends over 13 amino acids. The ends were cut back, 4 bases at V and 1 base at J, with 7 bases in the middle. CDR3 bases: TGCGCCAGCAGCCTCCGGGGCACAGATACGCAGTATTTT. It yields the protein CASSLRGTDTQYF.

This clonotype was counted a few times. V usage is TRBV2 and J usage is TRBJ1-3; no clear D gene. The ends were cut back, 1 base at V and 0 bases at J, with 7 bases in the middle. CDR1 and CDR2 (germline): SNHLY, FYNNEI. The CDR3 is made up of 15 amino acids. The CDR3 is CASSEGGTSGNTIYF. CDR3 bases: TGTGCCAGCAGTGAAGGGGGTACCTCTGGAAACACCATATATTTT.

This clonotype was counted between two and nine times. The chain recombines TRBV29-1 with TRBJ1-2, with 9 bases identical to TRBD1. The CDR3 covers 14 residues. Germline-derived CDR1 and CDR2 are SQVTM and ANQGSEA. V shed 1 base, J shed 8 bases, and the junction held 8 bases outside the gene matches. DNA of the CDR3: TGCAGCGTTGAAGCCACAGGGGGCGAGGAAGGCTACACCTTC. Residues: CSVEATGGEEGYTF.

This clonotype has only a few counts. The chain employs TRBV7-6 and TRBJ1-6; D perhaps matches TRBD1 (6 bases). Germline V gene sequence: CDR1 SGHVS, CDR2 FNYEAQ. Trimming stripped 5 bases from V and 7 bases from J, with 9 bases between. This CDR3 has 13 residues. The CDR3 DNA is TGTGCCAGCAGCCCGGGACACAATTCACCCCTCCACTTT. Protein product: CASSPGHNSPLHF.

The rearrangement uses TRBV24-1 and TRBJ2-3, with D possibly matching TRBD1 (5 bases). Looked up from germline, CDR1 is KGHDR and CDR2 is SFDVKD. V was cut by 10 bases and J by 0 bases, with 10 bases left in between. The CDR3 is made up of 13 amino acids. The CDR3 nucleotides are TGTGCCACTCGACAGAGCAGCACAGATACGCAGTATTTT. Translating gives CATRQSSTDTQYF.

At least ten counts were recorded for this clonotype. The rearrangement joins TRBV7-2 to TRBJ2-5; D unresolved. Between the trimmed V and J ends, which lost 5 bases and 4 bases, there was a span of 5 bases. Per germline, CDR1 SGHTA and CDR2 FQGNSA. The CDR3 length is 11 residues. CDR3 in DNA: TGTGCCAGCAGCAGCTTAGAGACCCAGTACTTC. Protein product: CASSSLETQYF.

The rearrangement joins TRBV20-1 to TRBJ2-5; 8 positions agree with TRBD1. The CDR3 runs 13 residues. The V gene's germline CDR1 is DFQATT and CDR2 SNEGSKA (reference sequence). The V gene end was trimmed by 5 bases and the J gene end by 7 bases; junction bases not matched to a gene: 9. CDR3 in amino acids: CSALGQEIGTQYF. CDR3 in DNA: TGCAGTGCTTTGGGACAGGAAATCGGGACCCAGTACTTC.

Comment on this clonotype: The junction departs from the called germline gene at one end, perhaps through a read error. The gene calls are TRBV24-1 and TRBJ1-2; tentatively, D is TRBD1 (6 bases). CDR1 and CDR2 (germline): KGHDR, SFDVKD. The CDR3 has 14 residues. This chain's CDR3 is CATSDRQGNFGYTF. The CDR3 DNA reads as TGTGCCACCAGTGATCGCCAGGGGAACTTTGGCTACACCTTC.

CDR3 sequence reads: CSAYRQGNYEQYF. The DNA for the CDR3 is TGCAGTGCTTATCGACAGGGTAACTACGAGCAGTACTTC. The chain links TRBV20-1 to TRBJ2-7; 7 nucleotides align to TRBD1. CDR3 length equals 13 residues. After removal of 5 bases from V and 3 bases from J, the junction contained 7 bases not matched to a gene. Germline V gene sequence: CDR1 DFQATT, CDR2 SNEGSKA (reference sequence).

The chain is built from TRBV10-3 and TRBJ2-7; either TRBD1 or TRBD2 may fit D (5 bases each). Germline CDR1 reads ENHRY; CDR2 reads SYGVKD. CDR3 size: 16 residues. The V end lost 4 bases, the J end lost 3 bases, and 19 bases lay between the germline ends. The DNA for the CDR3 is TGTGCCATCAGTGTTACGATCGGGACGGGTTTCTACGAGCAGTACTTC. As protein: CAISVTIGTGFYEQYF.

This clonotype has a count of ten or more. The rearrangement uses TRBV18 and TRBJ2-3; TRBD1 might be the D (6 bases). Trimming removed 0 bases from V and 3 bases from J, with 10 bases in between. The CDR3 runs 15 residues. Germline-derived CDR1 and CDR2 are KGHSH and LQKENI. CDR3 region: CASSPPLQGTDTQYF. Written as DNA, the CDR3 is TGTGCCAGCTCACCACCTCTACAGGGAACAGATACGCAGTATTTT.

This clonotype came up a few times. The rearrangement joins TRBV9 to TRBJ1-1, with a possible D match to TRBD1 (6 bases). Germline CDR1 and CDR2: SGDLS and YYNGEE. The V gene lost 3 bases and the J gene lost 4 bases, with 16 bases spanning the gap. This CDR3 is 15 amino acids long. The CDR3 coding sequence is TGTGCCAGCAGCGCCGGAGTAGGGGGATTCACTGAAGCTTTCTTT. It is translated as CASSAGVGGFTEAFF.